This entry is about one T cell receptor beta chain. This sample stems from a study of blood T cell repertoires in COVID-19. Study summary: The analysed material was cDNA or gDNA that came from T cells, B-cell-depleted T cells, or PBMCs.

There are 13 residues in the CDR3. Trimming removed 4 bases from V and 6 bases from J, with 12 bases in between. The protocol was immunoSEQ multiplex PCR, while the TCRdb copy is restricted to in-frame clones and leaves out a portion. The sample has under 250,000 clones, under 90% seen once. Sequencing was done on a sample of peripheral blood. This receptor was taken from a woman in her forties with active or convalescent COVID-19. V is TRBV12-3 or TRBV12-4 and J is TRBJ1-1; weak D call: TRBD1 (5 bases). In DNA form, the CDR3 reads TGTGCCAGCAGTTCCCCCCAGGGCCCTGAAGCTTTCTTT. Protein: CASSSPQGPEAFF.